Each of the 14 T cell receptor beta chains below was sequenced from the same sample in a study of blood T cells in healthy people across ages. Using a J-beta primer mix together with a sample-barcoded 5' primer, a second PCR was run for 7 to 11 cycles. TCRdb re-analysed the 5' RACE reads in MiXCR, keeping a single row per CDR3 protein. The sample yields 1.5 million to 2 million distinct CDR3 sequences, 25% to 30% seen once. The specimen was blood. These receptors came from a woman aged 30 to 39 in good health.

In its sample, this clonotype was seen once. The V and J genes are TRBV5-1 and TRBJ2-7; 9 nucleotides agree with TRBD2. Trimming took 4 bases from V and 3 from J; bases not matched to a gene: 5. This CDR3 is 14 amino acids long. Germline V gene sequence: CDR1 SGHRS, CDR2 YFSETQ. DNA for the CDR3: TGCGCCAGCAGCAACGGACTAGCGAACTACGAGCAGTACTTC. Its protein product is CASSNGLANYEQYF.

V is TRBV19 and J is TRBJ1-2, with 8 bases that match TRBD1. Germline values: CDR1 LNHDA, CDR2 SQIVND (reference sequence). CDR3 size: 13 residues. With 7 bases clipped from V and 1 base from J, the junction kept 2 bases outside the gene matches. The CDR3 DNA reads TGTGCCAGTACGACAGGGGATAACTATGGCTACACCTTC. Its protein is CASTTGDNYGYTF.

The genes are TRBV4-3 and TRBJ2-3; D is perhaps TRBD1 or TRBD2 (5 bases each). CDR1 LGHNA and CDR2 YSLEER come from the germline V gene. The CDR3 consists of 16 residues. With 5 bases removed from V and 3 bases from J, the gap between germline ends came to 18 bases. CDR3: CASSAMIRGRTDTQYF. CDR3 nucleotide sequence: TGCGCCAGCAGCGCCATGATCCGGGGCCGGACAGATACGCAGTATTTT.

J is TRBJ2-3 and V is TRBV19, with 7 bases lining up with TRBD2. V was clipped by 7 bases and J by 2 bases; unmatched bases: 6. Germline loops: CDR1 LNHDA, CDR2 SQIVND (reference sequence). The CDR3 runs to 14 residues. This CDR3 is CASNRLANTDTQYF. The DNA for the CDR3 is TGTGCCAGTAACCGACTAGCCAACACAGATACGCAGTATTTT.

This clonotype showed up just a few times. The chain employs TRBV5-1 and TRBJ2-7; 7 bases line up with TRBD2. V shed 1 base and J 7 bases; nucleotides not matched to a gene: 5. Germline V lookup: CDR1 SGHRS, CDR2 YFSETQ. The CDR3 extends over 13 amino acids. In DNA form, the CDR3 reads TGCGCCAGCAGCTTGACAGCGGGGCTTGAGCAGTACTTC. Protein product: CASSLTAGLEQYF.

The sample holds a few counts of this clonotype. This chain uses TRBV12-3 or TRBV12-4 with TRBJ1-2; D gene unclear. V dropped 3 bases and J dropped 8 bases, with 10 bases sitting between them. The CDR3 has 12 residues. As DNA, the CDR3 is TGTGCCAGCAGTTTGACCCGGAGAGGCTACACCTTC. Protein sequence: CASSLTRRGYTF.

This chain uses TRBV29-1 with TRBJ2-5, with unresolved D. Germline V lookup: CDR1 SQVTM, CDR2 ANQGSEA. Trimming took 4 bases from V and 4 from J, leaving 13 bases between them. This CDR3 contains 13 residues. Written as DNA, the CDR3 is TGCAGCGTTGTACGCTCACCGGGAGAGACCCAGTACTTC. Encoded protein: CSVVRSPGETQYF.

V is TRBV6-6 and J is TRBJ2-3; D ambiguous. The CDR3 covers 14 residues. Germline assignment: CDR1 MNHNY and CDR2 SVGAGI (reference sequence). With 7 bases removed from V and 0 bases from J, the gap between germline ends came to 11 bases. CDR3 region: CASIGGTSTDTQYF. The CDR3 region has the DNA TGTGCCAGCATAGGCGGTACTAGCACAGATACGCAGTATTTT.

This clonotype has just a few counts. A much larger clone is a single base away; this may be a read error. The CDR3 DNA reads as TGTGCCATCAGTGGGACCCAGCAAGGTCCAGATACGCAGTATTTT. Protein: CAISGTQQGPDTQYF. V and J are TRBV10-3 and TRBJ2-3; no definite D call. The CDR3 runs to 15 residues. Looked up from germline, CDR1 is ENHRY and CDR2 is SYGVKD. V was trimmed by 4 bases and J by 4 bases, leaving 15 bases between them.

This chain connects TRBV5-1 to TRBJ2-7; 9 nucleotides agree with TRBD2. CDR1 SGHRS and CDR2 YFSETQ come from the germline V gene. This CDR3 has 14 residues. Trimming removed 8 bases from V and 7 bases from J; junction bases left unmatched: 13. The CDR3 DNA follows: TGCGCCAGTGGTGATAGCGGGAGTTACAATGAGCAGTACTTC. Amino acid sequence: CASGDSGSYNEQYF. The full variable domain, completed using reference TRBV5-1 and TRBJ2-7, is KAGVTQTPRYLIKTRGQQVTLSCSPISGHRSVSWYQQTPGQGLQFLFEYFSETQRNKGNFPGRFSGRQFSNSRSEMNVSTLELGDSALYLCASGDSGSYNEQYFGPGTRLTVT.

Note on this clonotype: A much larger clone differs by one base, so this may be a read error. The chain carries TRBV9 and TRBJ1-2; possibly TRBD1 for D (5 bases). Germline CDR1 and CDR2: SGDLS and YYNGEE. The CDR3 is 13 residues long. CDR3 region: CASSVGTNCGYTF. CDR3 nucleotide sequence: TGTGCCAGCAGCGTCGGGACGAACTGTGGCTACACCTTC.

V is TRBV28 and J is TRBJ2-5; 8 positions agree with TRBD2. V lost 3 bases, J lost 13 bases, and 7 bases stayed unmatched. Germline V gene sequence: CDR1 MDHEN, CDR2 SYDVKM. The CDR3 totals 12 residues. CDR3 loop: CASSFGTRPSYF. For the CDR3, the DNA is TGTGCCAGCAGTTTCGGGACTAGGCCCTCGTACTTC. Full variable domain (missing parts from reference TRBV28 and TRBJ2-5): DVKVTQSSRYLVKRTGEKVFLECVQDMDHENMFWYRQDPGLGLRLIYFSYDVKMKEKGDIPEGYSVSREKKERFSLILESASTNQTSMYLCASSFGTRPSYFGPGTRLLVL.

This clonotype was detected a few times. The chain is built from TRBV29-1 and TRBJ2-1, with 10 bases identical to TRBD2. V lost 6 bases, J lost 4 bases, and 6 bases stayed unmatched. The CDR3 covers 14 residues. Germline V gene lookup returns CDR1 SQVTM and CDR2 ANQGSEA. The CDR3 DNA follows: TGCAGCGTCGGGCTAGCGGGAGTTTACAATGAGCAGTTCTTC. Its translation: CSVGLAGVYNEQFF.

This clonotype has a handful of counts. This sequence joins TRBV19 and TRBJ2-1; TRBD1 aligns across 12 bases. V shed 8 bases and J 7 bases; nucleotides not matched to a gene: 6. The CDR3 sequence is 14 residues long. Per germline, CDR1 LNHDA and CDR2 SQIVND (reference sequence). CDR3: CASGRDRGRNEQFF. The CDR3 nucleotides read TGTGCCAGTGGTCGGGACAGGGGGCGGAATGAGCAGTTCTTC.